This T cell receptor beta chain is drawn from a study of blood T cells in healthy people across ages. The authors ran a second PCR of 7 to 11 cycles using a sample-barcoded 5' primer and a J-beta primer mix. Every sample returned 2.5 million or more CDR3-containing paired-end reads. TCRdb redid the calling of the 5' RACE reads with MiXCR, one entry per CDR3 protein. The sample includes 700,000 to 1,000,000 distinct CDR3 sequences, around 45% of them seen just once. Note on this clonotype: What it binds is unknown.

Germline CDR1 reads DFQATT; CDR2 reads SNEGSKA (reference sequence). The CDR3 covers 14 residues. Extraction yielded at least 5 micrograms of total RNA per sample. Findings and caveats of the study: Getting older went along with TCR beta diversity per million T cells dropping roughly linearly.

The V gene is TRBV20-1, the J gene TRBJ1-1, with 8 bases fitting TRBD1. The source material was blood. This TCR was sampled from a man between 60 and 70 years old in good health. The CDR3 nucleotides read TGCAGAACGACCCAGGGGGCTCTGAACACTGAAGCTTTCTTT. Encoded protein: CRTTQGALNTEAFF.